This TCR beta chain was profiled in a study of blood T cell repertoires in COVID-19. Overall study: Nucleic acid was either cDNA or gDNA, and it came from T cells, B-cell-depleted T cells, or PBMCs.

Clones were sequenced by immunoSEQ multiplex PCR, and TCRdb holds only the in-frame ones, with some missing. The table shows under 450,000 clones, with roughly four fifths occurring only once. Germline V lookup: CDR1 SNHLY, CDR2 FYNNEI. The junction had 8 bases not matched to a gene; V was cut back by 6 bases and J by 5 bases. The CDR3 extends over 15 amino acids. Recovery meant two consecutive negative NP/OP PCR tests, professional clearance, or resolved symptoms. This sequence originates from a woman between 45 and 60 years old who had recovered from COVID-19. The chain uses TRBV2 and TRBJ2-1; 9 bases are shared with TRBD2. The sequenced sample consisted of PBMCs or T cells enriched from blood (not recorded which). CDR3 region: CASRVGTSRHNEQFF. The CDR3, as DNA: TGTGCCAGCAGAGTCGGGACTAGCAGACACAATGAGCAGTTCTTC.